This T cell receptor beta chain stems from a study of cytomegalovirus exposure and HLA in healthy donors. On the study more broadly: Caucasian-associated ancestry cluster membership applied to around 80% of several hundred genotyped donors.

CDR1 KGHSH and CDR2 LQKENI come from the germline V gene. V gave up 4 bases and J gave up 5 bases; unmatched junction bases: 16. CDR3 length equals 17 residues. About this clone itself: Its antigen is currently unknown.

The primer mix had 60 Vbeta and 13 Jbeta primers. TCRdb's table, derived via immunoSEQ multiplex PCR, lists solely in-frame clones and lacks some. The sample shows about 140,000 clones, roughly 86% of them seen only once. General study points: After further analysis at a later stage, around 17,000 TCR beta sequences were associated with HLA alleles at 0.05 false discovery rate. An ancestry cluster, one associated with Asian ancestry, reportedly showed fewer N-insertions than the approximately 670-donor mean in a later analysis. In an earlier analysis, most TCR beta V segments were productive about 87% or about 30% of the time.

The receptor's source is a man between 18 and 29 years old in good health and CMV-seropositive. The chain couples TRBV18 to TRBJ2-5, with 7 bases that match TRBD1. The sequencing sample was made of PBMCs. The CDR3 sequence: CASSLTLLTGTVETQYF. CDR3 bases: TGTGCCAGCTCACTGACCCTTCTGACAGGGACAGTTGAGACCCAGTACTTC.